Shown below are 32 T cell receptor beta chains from a single sample sequenced in a study of cytomegalovirus exposure and HLA in healthy donors. Primers for the PCR totalled 60 Vbeta and 13 Jbeta. The protocol was immunoSEQ multiplex PCR, while the TCRdb copy is restricted to in-frame clones and leaves out a portion. The sample includes 200,000 to 250,000 clones, just under 70% of them seen just once. Sequenced input: PBMCs. The receptors derive from a man aged 35-49 years in good health and CMV-seropositive.

The CDR3 here is CASSFNRGPGTGELFF. CDR3 DNA sequence: TGTGCCAGCAGTTTTAACAGGGGGCCGGGCACCGGGGAGCTGTTTTTT. The gene calls are TRBV28 and TRBJ2-2; TRBD1 matches 9 bases. Looked up from germline, CDR1 is MDHEN and CDR2 is SYDVKM. The CDR3 has 16 residues. V lost 3 bases, J lost 4 bases, and 6 bases stayed unmatched.

J is TRBJ2-2 and V is TRBV27, with a possible D match to TRBD1 (6 bases). The CDR3 covers 15 residues. The germline V gene has CDR1 MNHEY and CDR2 SMNVEV (reference sequence). Trimming removed 5 bases from V and 2 bases from J, with 12 bases in between. CDR3: CASSLDRPNTGELFF. The DNA for the CDR3 is TGTGCCAGCAGTCTAGACAGGCCTAACACCGGGGAGCTGTTTTTT.

This clone was detected a few times. V is TRBV11-1 and J is TRBJ1-6; no firm D call. The germline CDR1 and CDR2 sequences are SGHAT and FQDESV (reference sequence). The V gene lost 1 base and the J gene lost 0 bases, with 4 bases spanning the gap. CDR3 length: 15 residues. CDR3 sequence: CASSLGSSYNSPLHF. The CDR3 DNA sequence: TGTGCCAGCAGCTTAGGCAGCTCCTATAATTCACCCCTCCACTTT.

In its sample, this clone was seen a few times. The chain joins TRBV7-2 to TRBJ1-5; D unclear. This CDR3 has 13 residues. Trimming stripped 3 bases from V and 5 bases from J, with 8 bases between. The germline V gene encodes CDR1 SGHTA and CDR2 FQGNSA. The CDR3 here is CASSFLAHQPQHF. The CDR3 coding sequence is TGTGCCAGCAGCTTTTTGGCCCATCAGCCCCAGCATTTT.

The chain recombines TRBV7-9 with TRBJ2-1, with D possibly TRBD1 on 6 matching bases. The V gene's germline CDR1 is SEHNR and CDR2 FQNEAQ (reference sequence). Trimming shortened V by 5 bases and J by 4 bases, and 15 bases separated the two germline ends. This CDR3 is 15 amino acids long. CDR3 nucleotide sequence: TGTGCCAGCAGCATACGGGACACCGCATACAATGAGCAGTTCTTC. It yields the protein CASSIRDTAYNEQFF.

This rearrangement joins TRBV5-1 to TRBJ2-5; TRBD2 matches 8 bases. The V and J ends lost 2 bases and 5 bases, in that order; junction bases with no gene match: 8. The CDR3 is 15 amino acids. Germline-derived CDR1 and CDR2 are SGHRS and YFSETQ. The DNA for the CDR3 is TGCGCCAGCAGCTTAGCGGGGGACCCCCGGGAGACCCAGTACTTC. Protein: CASSLAGDPRETQYF.

The rearrangement uses TRBV9 and TRBJ2-2, with 11 bases fitting TRBD2. CDR1 SGDLS and CDR2 YYNGEE come from the germline V gene. The CDR3 consists of 15 residues. The J segment lost 6 bases and the V segment lost 7 bases, leaving 8 bases of the junction unmatched. The CDR3 spells CASEHSGGVAGELFF. As DNA, the CDR3 is TGTGCCAGCGAACATAGCGGGGGGGTCGCCGGGGAGCTGTTTTTT.

This chain uses TRBV7-2 with TRBJ2-3; 11 nucleotides match TRBD2. Germline V CDR1 and CDR2: SGHTA, FQGNSA. After removal of 0 bases from V and 6 bases from J, the junction contained 11 bases not matched to a gene. The CDR3 has 18 residues. The CDR3 is CASSLATRASGGPDTQYF. CDR3 sequence (DNA): TGTGCCAGCAGCTTAGCGACAAGGGCTAGCGGGGGGCCGGATACGCAGTATTTT.

This sequence joins TRBV10-2 and TRBJ1-1; TRBD1 is a possible D gene (5 bases). The CDR3 covers 17 residues. Germline V gives CDR1 WSHSY, CDR2 SAAADI. Trimming cost V 6 bases and J 0 bases, with 20 bases left between them. As DNA, the CDR3 is TGCGCCAGCAGAAGTAACAGGTTCCCCCCTATGAACACTGAAGCTTTCTTT. The encoded protein is CASRSNRFPPMNTEAFF.

The rearrangement links TRBV5-4 to TRBJ2-5; TRBD1 is a possible D gene (6 bases). The germline V gene has CDR1 SGHNT and CDR2 YYREEE (reference sequence). The CDR3 consists of 12 residues. The germline V and J ends were trimmed by 1 base and 7 bases, with 8 bases remaining between them. CDR3 loop: CASSLRGGTQYF. In DNA, the CDR3 is TGTGCCAGCAGCTTGAGAGGGGGGACCCAGTACTTC. Together with reference TRBV5-4 and TRBJ2-5, the CDR3 gives the full variable domain: ETGVTQSPTHLIKTRGQQVTLRCSSQSGHNTVSWYQQALGQGPQFIFQYYREEENGRGNFPPRFSGLQFPNYSSELNVNALELDDSALYLCASSLRGGTQYFGPGTRLLVL.

J is TRBJ1-2 and V is TRBV5-1; the match to TRBD1 covers 8 bases. J lost 2 bases, V lost 4 bases, and 7 bases had no gene match. There are 15 residues in the CDR3. Germline V gene sequence: CDR1 SGHRS, CDR2 YFSETQ. CDR3 in amino acids: CASSPQAGGNYGYTF. CDR3 nucleotides: TGCGCCAGCAGCCCCCAGGCAGGGGGCAACTATGGCTACACCTTC.

The chain has TRBV9 and TRBJ1-2; 7 bases are a match to TRBD1. In germline, CDR1 is SGDLS, CDR2 YYNGEE. CDR3 length: 13 amino acids. V lost 4 bases to trimming and J lost 8 bases; unmatched junction nucleotides: 8. CDR3 bases: TGTGCCAGCAGCCCGACAGGGCTAGGGGGCTACACCTTC. This sequence encodes CASSPTGLGGYTF.

Of note for this clone: Distinct nucleotide sequences in the sample also encode this CDR3. The chain carries TRBV5-6 and TRBJ1-6; D is possibly TRBD1 (6 bases). This CDR3 has 15 amino acids. V lost 4 bases and J 7 bases, leaving 15 bases between the germline ends. Germline V lookup: CDR1 SGHDT, CDR2 YYEEEE. This CDR3 reads CASSPAGAGNSPLHF. The CDR3 region has the DNA TGTGCCAGCAGCCCGGCGGGGGCTGGGAATTCACCCCTCCACTTT.

The chain recombines TRBV7-2 with TRBJ1-2, with 9 nucleotides matching TRBD1. The CDR3 covers 14 residues. Trimming took 4 bases from V and 7 from J; bases not matched to a gene: 7. Germline V gene data show CDR1 as SGHTA and CDR2 as FQGNSA. CDR3 amino acids: CASSSDPDRGGYTF. The CDR3 nucleotides are TGTGCCAGCAGCTCCGACCCGGACAGGGGTGGCTACACCTTC.

This clone was recorded once. DNA of the CDR3: TGCAGCGTTGAAAAGACAGGGGCCGAGCAGTACTTC. It yields the protein CSVEKTGAEQYF. The genes are TRBV29-1 and TRBJ2-7, with 8 positions matching TRBD1. Trimming removed 2 bases from V and 6 bases from J; junction bases left unmatched: 3. The CDR3 is 12 amino acids. Per the germline V gene, CDR1 is SQVTM and CDR2 is ANQGSEA.

This clone was counted only a few times. This chain links TRBV19 with TRBJ2-2, with D perhaps matching TRBD1 (6 bases). There are 14 residues in the CDR3. The V and J ends lost 8 bases and 6 bases respectively, with 16 bases between them. Germline CDR1 LNHDA, CDR2 SQIVND (reference sequence). CDR3 DNA sequence: TGTGCCAGTCGGTGGGCAGGGGCCCCCGGGGAGCTGTTTTTT. Translating gives CASRWAGAPGELFF.

In this sample, this clone turned up once. The rearrangement uses TRBV7-9 and TRBJ1-4, with TRBD1 as a possible D gene (6 bases). In germline, CDR1 is SEHNR, CDR2 FQNEAQ (reference sequence). The CDR3 is 15 residues long. V was clipped by 0 bases and J by 6 bases, with 11 bases between them. The CDR3 sequence: CASSLAQGPDEKLFF. The CDR3 bases are TGTGCCAGCAGCTTAGCCCAGGGGCCCGATGAAAAACTGTTTTTT.

The rearrangement links TRBV11-2 to TRBJ2-3; TRBD2 is a possible D gene (5 bases). The germline V gene encodes CDR1 SGHAT and CDR2 FQNNGV. CDR3 length equals 15 residues. The V end was cut by 4 bases, the J end by 2 bases, with 13 bases between. CDR3 loop: CASSSPSGITDTQYF. The CDR3 DNA sequence: TGTGCCAGCAGCTCTCCCTCGGGGATCACAGATACGCAGTATTTT.

V is TRBV21-1 and J is TRBJ1-6; the table's D call, TRBD1, was not checked against the DNA. TRBV21-1 is a recognized pseudogene. The CDR3 extends over 15 amino acids. The CDR3 nucleotides read TGTGCCAGCAGCAACCGGGACAGGGAGGTTTCACCCCTCCACTTT. The encoded protein is CASSNRDREVSPLHF.

The chain uses TRBV5-8 and TRBJ1-5; D is possibly TRBD1 (6 bases). The germline V and J ends were trimmed by 6 bases and 6 bases, with 19 bases remaining between them. The CDR3 is 15 amino acids. In germline, CDR1 is SGHTS, CDR2 YDEGEE. CDR3 DNA: TGTGCCAGCACCATAGACGGGGGGCTAATTCAGCCCCAGCATTTT. This gives the protein CASTIDGGLIQPQHF.

On this clone itself: Other DNA sequences in the sample encode the same CDR3. The rearrangement links TRBV7-6 to TRBJ2-5; 9 bases map to TRBD2. Trimming cost V 5 bases and J 9 bases; bases outside gene matches: 13. The germline CDR1 and CDR2 sequences are SGHVS and FNYEAQ. This CDR3 is built from 15 residues. CDR3 sequence (DNA): TGTGCCAGCAGCACAGGGGTAGCGGGGGTTGAGGCCCAGTACTTC. Amino acid sequence: CASSTGVAGVEAQYF.

This rearrangement joins TRBV6-4 to TRBJ1-1; D uncertain. CDR3 length equals 14 residues. CDR1 MRHNA and CDR2 SNTAGT come from the germline V gene. Trimming removed 6 bases at V and 1 base at J, with 12 bases between. Here the CDR3 DNA reads TGTGCCAGCAGCCCCTCGCCGGGGAACACTGAAGCTTTCTTT. Its translation: CASSPSPGNTEAFF.

In its sample, this clone was seen a few times. The rearrangement uses TRBV5-1 and TRBJ2-1, with D possibly TRBD2 on 6 matching bases. This CDR3 is 15 amino acids long. CDR1 and CDR2 (germline): SGHRS, YFSETQ. V lost 4 bases, J lost 0 bases, and 11 bases lay in between. The CDR3 DNA sequence: TGCGCCAGCAGCCCTGCGGGGAGCTCCTACAATGAGCAGTTCTTC. This codes for CASSPAGSSYNEQFF.

This chain connects TRBV7-9 to TRBJ2-3, with 9 bases fitting TRBD1. The trim removed 6 bases at V and 5 bases at J, leaving 9 bases unmatched. The CDR3 consists of 15 residues. Germline V CDR1 and CDR2: SEHNR, FQNEAQ (reference sequence). This CDR3 is CASSFTGGAGDTQYF. CDR3 coding DNA: TGTGCCAGCAGTTTTACAGGGGGCGCGGGAGATACGCAGTATTTT. Complete variable domain (other parts from reference TRBV7-9 and TRBJ2-3): DTGVSQNPRHKITKRGQNVTFRCDPISEHNRLYWYRQTLGQGPEFLTYFQNEAQLEKSRLLSDRFSAERPKGSFSTLEIQRTEQGDSAMYLCASSFTGGAGDTQYFGPGTRLTVL.

This clone showed up just a few times. The chain has TRBV19 and TRBJ1-1; 9 bases match TRBD1. CDR3 length: 13 residues. V was pared by 8 bases and J by 3 bases, with 4 bases of the junction left unmatched. CDR1 is LNHDA, CDR2 SQIVND, per germline (reference sequence). The CDR3 DNA reads TGTGCCAGTGCCTGGGACAGGGACACTGAAGCTTTCTTT. The encoded protein is CASAWDRDTEAFF.

The rearrangement links TRBV5-4 to TRBJ1-2; 8 bases are shared with TRBD1. Germline V lookup: CDR1 SGHNT, CDR2 YYREEE (reference sequence). The CDR3 spans 13 residues. V lost 3 bases and J lost 8; bases outside the gene matches: 6. CDR3: CASSYDRGVGYTF. The CDR3 DNA is TGTGCCAGCAGCTATGACAGGGGAGTCGGCTACACCTTC.

This chain uses TRBV19 with TRBJ2-2, with 8 bases identical to TRBD2. The CDR3 runs 17 residues. Per germline, CDR1 LNHDA and CDR2 SQIVND (reference sequence). J was trimmed by 7 bases and V by 6 bases; bases with no gene match: 16. The CDR3 region is CASSPGRGAPQVGELFF. The CDR3 nucleotides read TGTGCCAGTAGCCCCGGGAGGGGAGCCCCCCAGGTCGGGGAGCTGTTTTTT.

The V gene is TRBV5-6, the J gene TRBJ1-2; 8 nucleotides agree with TRBD1. V lost 4 bases, J lost 6 bases, and 5 bases stayed unmatched. Germline V CDR1 and CDR2: SGHDT, YYEEEE. The CDR3 sequence is 13 residues long. The CDR3 sequence is CASSPYRGNGYTF. The CDR3 region has the DNA TGTGCCAGCAGCCCATACAGGGGGAATGGCTACACCTTC.

This clone was seen more than once but under ten times. The rearrangement links TRBV7-9 to TRBJ2-7, with D possibly TRBD1 on 6 matching bases. Trimming took off 9 bases at V and 2 bases at J, with 14 bases between the two ends. Germline V lookup: CDR1 SEHNR, CDR2 FQNEAQ (reference sequence). The CDR3 sequence is 13 residues long. CDR3 in DNA: TGTGCCAGTTTCGGGGACATTCCCTACGAGCAGTACTTC. Translation gives CASFGDIPYEQYF.

The chain couples TRBV6-4 to TRBJ2-1; 12 bases align to TRBD2. With V trimmed by 6 bases and J by 10 bases, 10 bases remained unmatched. CDR3 length: 15 amino acids. CDR1 and CDR2 (germline): MRHNA, SNTAGT. CDR3 coding DNA: TGTGCCAGCAGCTTTCTAGCGGGGGGGCCGCTGGAGCAGTTCTTC. This encodes CASSFLAGGPLEQFF.

The chain joins TRBV2 to TRBJ1-5, with a weak D call TRBD1 (5 bases). V was pared by 6 bases and J by 4 bases, with 13 bases between. The germline CDR1 and CDR2 sequences are SNHLY and FYNNEI. The CDR3 runs 14 residues. The CDR3 coding sequence is TGTGCCAGCAGCGAATTCGGGGGAAATCAGCCCCAGCATTTT. As protein: CASSEFGGNQPQHF.

The V and J genes are TRBV27 and TRBJ1-2; TRBD1 might be the D (6 bases). The V gene's germline CDR1 is MNHEY and CDR2 SMNVEV (reference sequence). Trimming shortened V by 6 bases and J by 4 bases, and 24 bases separated the two germline ends. The CDR3 extends over 17 amino acids. CDR3 region: CASRPGRTRGSSYGYTF. The CDR3 region has the DNA TGTGCCAGCAGACCCGGCCGAACCAGGGGCTCTTCCTATGGCTACACCTTC.